These 24 T cell receptor beta chains were all obtained from the same sample, sequenced in a study of blood T cell dynamics during melanoma immunotherapy (dated by TCRdb to about 2020). Library preparation was by the immunoSEQ multiplex PCR assay. TCRdb provides this immuneACCESS table in a form limited to in-frame rearrangements. Some clones are lacking; in checked studies, under half of them reflect an unresolved V gene, and why the rest are absent is not known. The sample table lists 10,000 or so clones, around 87% of them with a count of one. The ten largest make up around 9.8% of the sample. This specimen's time point label, per the study, means: pre-treatment baseline. The starting material was blood, obtained from a patient treated with checkpoint blockade. All receptors derive from a human donor with melanoma.

The chain combines TRBV7-2 with TRBJ1-2; TRBD1 matches 10 bases. Per germline, CDR1 SGHTA and CDR2 FQGNSA. The V gene end was trimmed by 6 bases and the J gene end by 7 bases; junction bases not matched to a gene: 8. The CDR3 is 14 residues long. The DNA of the CDR3 is TGTGCCAGCAGTCGGGACAGGGGTAATTTTGGCTACACCTTC. The encoded protein is CASSRDRGNFGYTF.

The rearrangement joins TRBV27 to TRBJ1-1; possible D gene TRBD1, 5 bases. Trimming shortened V by 5 bases and J by 4 bases, and 14 bases separated the two germline ends. The CDR3 is 14 amino acids. Germline V gene lookup returns CDR1 MNHEY and CDR2 SMNVEV (reference sequence). CDR3 sequence reads: CASSTTWQGTEAFF. The CDR3 region has the DNA TGTGCCAGCAGTACCACTTGGCAGGGCACTGAAGCTTTCTTT.

The chain is built from TRBV5-6 and TRBJ1-2, with no clear D. V was trimmed by 2 bases and J by 6 bases, leaving 8 bases between them. This CDR3 spans 12 amino acids. Germline CDR1 SGHDT, CDR2 YYEEEE. Here the CDR3 reads CASSFSDDGYTF. Here the CDR3 DNA reads TGTGCCAGCAGCTTTTCCGATGATGGCTACACCTTC.

The chain recombines TRBV6-6 with TRBJ1-5; 7 bases are a match to TRBD1. CDR3 length equals 14 residues. V gave up 10 bases and J gave up 6 bases; unmatched junction bases: 12. The germline V gene encodes CDR1 MNHNY and CDR2 SVGAGI (reference sequence). The CDR3: CATTRQGTSQPQHF. The CDR3 DNA follows: TGTGCCACCACGAGACAGGGTACGAGTCAGCCCCAGCATTTT.

This chain's CDR3 is CASSLVVGQNNEQFF. The CDR3 coding sequence is TGTGCCAGCAGCTTAGTTGTGGGACAAAACAATGAGCAGTTCTTC. The V gene is TRBV7-2, the J gene TRBJ2-1, with D perhaps TRBD1 (6 bases). The CDR3 consists of 15 residues. V was clipped by 1 base and J by 5 bases, with 12 bases between them. The germline V gene encodes CDR1 SGHTA and CDR2 FQGNSA. The full variable domain, rest sourced from reference TRBV7-2 and TRBJ2-1, is GAGVSQSPSNKVTEKGKDVELRCDPISGHTALYWYRQSLGQGLEFLIYFQGNSAPDKSGLPSDRFSAERTGGSVSTLTIQRTQQEDSAVYLCASSLVVGQNNEQFFGPGTRLTVL.

The chain carries TRBV5-1 and TRBJ2-7; D is possibly TRBD1 (5 bases). This CDR3 region has 14 residues. Per the germline V gene, CDR1 is SGHRS and CDR2 is YFSETQ. Trimming cost V 0 bases and J 2 bases, with 9 bases left between them. CDR3 nucleotides: TGCGCCAGCAGCTTGGAGGCAGGGCCCTACGAGCAGTACTTC. Translating it yields CASSLEAGPYEQYF.

The chain recombines TRBV11-2 with TRBJ2-6; D uncertain. The CDR3 consists of 16 residues. The germline V and J ends were trimmed by 1 base and 2 bases, with 9 bases remaining between them. Germline V gene lookup returns CDR1 SGHAT and CDR2 FQNNGV. The CDR3 region is CASSLVTSPGANVLTF. The CDR3 DNA follows: TGTGCCAGCAGCTTAGTAACCTCCCCTGGGGCCAACGTCCTGACTTTC.

This chain connects TRBV6-6 to TRBJ1-1; 9 bases are shared with TRBD1. The CDR3 covers 15 residues. J was trimmed by 4 bases and V by 6 bases; bases with no gene match: 9. Germline values: CDR1 MNHNY, CDR2 SVGAGI (reference sequence). The CDR3 loop reads CASSSGTGIGTEAFF. As DNA, the CDR3 is TGTGCCAGCAGCTCCGGGACAGGGATTGGCACTGAAGCTTTCTTT.

V and J are TRBV21-1 and TRBJ1-1. TRBV21-1 is shown as a pseudogene. The CDR3 consists of 18 residues. The CDR3 here is CASSKRELEAMMNTEAFF. CDR3 coding DNA: TGTGCCAGCAGCAAACGGGAGCTGGAGGCGATGATGAACACTGAAGCTTTCTTT.

This sequence joins TRBV5-1 and TRBJ2-1; 7 nucleotides match TRBD2. The germline V gene has CDR1 SGHRS and CDR2 YFSETQ. The length of the CDR3 is 15 residues. Unmatched junction bases numbered 4, after V lost 1 base and J lost 3 bases. DNA for the CDR3: TGCGCCAGCAGCTTGCAAGGGACTAACTACAATGAGCAGTTCTTC. It codes for CASSLQGTNYNEQFF.

The V and J genes are TRBV9 and TRBJ2-7; 11 nucleotides match TRBD1. Germline-derived CDR1 and CDR2 are SGDLS and YYNGEE. The J segment lost 3 bases and the V segment lost 3 bases, leaving 5 bases of the junction unmatched. The CDR3 extends over 15 amino acids. The CDR3 region is CASSAGTGGGYEQYF. The DNA for the CDR3 is TGTGCCAGCAGCGCAGGGACAGGGGGAGGCTACGAGCAGTACTTC.

This chain joins TRBV25-1 and TRBJ2-7; TRBD1 or TRBD2 may be the D gene (7 bases each). The CDR3 contains 14 residues. V was trimmed by 1 base and J by 4 bases, leaving 11 bases between them. Germline V gives CDR1 MGHDK, CDR2 SYGVNS. CDR3 amino acids: CASSEWEGAYEQYF. CDR3 nucleotides: TGTGCCAGCAGTGAATGGGAGGGGGCGTACGAGCAGTACTTC.

This clone appeared once. The V call is TRBV28, the J call TRBJ1-2; D unresolved. Germline V gene lookup returns CDR1 MDHEN and CDR2 SYDVKM. Trimming removed 2 bases from V and 4 bases from J, with 8 bases in between. The CDR3 is 13 residues long. The CDR3 reads CASSLRPVYGYTF. The CDR3 bases are TGTGCCAGCAGTTTACGGCCAGTCTATGGCTACACCTTC.

The chain is built from TRBV4-1 and TRBJ1-4, with TRBD1 matching 10 bases. CDR1 is MGHRA and CDR2 is YSYEKL in the germline V gene. There are 15 residues in the CDR3. V trimming: 1 base; J trimming: 4 bases; junction bases outside the gene matches: 0. The CDR3 sequence: CASSQGTGGNEKLFF. In nucleotides, the CDR3 is TGCGCCAGCAGCCAAGGGACAGGGGGTAATGAAAAACTGTTTTTT.

The V gene is TRBV6-4, the J gene TRBJ1-2; D is perhaps TRBD1 (6 bases). Germline CDR1 MRHNA, CDR2 SNTAGT. The CDR3 has 14 amino acids. V lost 2 bases, J lost 4 bases, and 11 bases lay in between. CDR3 sequence reads: CASSDGLQGYGYTF. CDR3 nucleotide sequence: TGTGCCAGCAGTGACGGCCTACAGGGCTATGGCTACACCTTC.

This clone was seen once. CDR3 sequence reads: CAIPLTDTQYF. The CDR3 DNA follows: TGCGCCATCCCCCTGACAGATACGCAGTATTTT. The chain carries TRBV10-1 and TRBJ2-3; D is uncertain. With 10 bases removed from V and 3 bases from J, the gap between germline ends came to 8 bases. The germline V gene has CDR1 WNHNN and CDR2 SYGVQD (reference sequence). This CDR3 region has 11 residues.

The chain employs TRBV6-5 and TRBJ2-2, with D perhaps assigned TRBD1 or TRBD2 (5 bases each). The V end was cut by 2 bases, the J end by 5 bases, with 15 bases between. The CDR3 contains 16 residues. The germline gives CDR1 MNHEY, CDR2 SVGAGI. The CDR3 DNA reads TGTGCCAGCAGTTACGGGGGTCCCACGCGGACCGGGGAGCTGTTTTTT. Encoded protein: CASSYGGPTRTGELFF.

This clone was seen only a few times. This chain uses TRBV6-1 with TRBJ1-2; D might be TRBD1 (6 bases). Trimming pared 0 bases from V and 4 bases from J, leaving 15 bases between. Germline CDR1 reads MNHNS; CDR2 reads SASEGT. The CDR3 has 16 residues. For the CDR3, the DNA is TGTGCCAGCAGTGAAGCGCAGGGGACTGCAGTCTATGGCTACACCTTC. Amino acids: CASSEAQGTAVYGYTF.

This clone was counted a single time. The CDR3 DNA is TGTGCCAGTAGTATAACAGGCAGCATGAACACTGAAGCTTTCTTT. This codes for CASSITGSMNTEAFF. The chain couples TRBV19 to TRBJ1-1; tentatively, D is TRBD1 (5 bases). Germline loops: CDR1 LNHDA, CDR2 SQIVND (reference sequence). The CDR3 is made up of 15 amino acids. V gave up 2 bases and J gave up 0 bases, with 10 bases separating them.

The chain uses TRBV6-1 and TRBJ2-5; D is perhaps TRBD1 or TRBD2 (7 bases each). The CDR3 sequence is 14 residues long. With 7 bases removed from V and 5 bases from J, the gap between germline ends came to 17 bases. The germline gives CDR1 MNHNS, CDR2 SASEGT. This CDR3 reads CASTGGGFVETQYF. The CDR3 coding sequence is TGTGCCAGCACAGGGGGGGGGTTTGTGGAGACCCAGTACTTC.

V gene TRBV7-9 combines with J gene TRBJ2-7, with 12 bases identical to TRBD1. The ends lost 5 bases at V and 7 bases at J; junction bases unmatched: 12. The CDR3 contains 16 residues. The germline gives CDR1 SEHNR, CDR2 FQNEAQ (reference sequence). DNA for the CDR3: TGTGCCAGCAGCGGGACCGGGACAGGGGGCTTATGGGAGCAGTACTTC. This sequence encodes CASSGTGTGGLWEQYF.

This clone was found once. The chain carries TRBV29-1 and TRBJ2-7; TRBD1 matches 8 bases. This CDR3 has 13 residues. Germline trimming cut 6 bases from V and 3 bases from J; bases unmatched to any gene: 7. Per the germline V gene, CDR1 is SQVTM and CDR2 is ANQGSEA. The CDR3 sequence is CSVYWTGSYEQYF. In DNA, the CDR3 is TGCAGCGTGTACTGGACAGGGAGCTACGAGCAGTACTTC.

Worth noting for this clone: Mismatch with germline at one junction end may stem from a read error. V and J are TRBV7-9 and TRBJ1-2; 7 positions match TRBD1. The germline gives CDR1 SEHNR, CDR2 FQNEAQ (reference sequence). The CDR3 loop spans 12 amino acids. The CDR3 reads CASGPTGNGHTF. As DNA, the CDR3 is TGTGCCAGCGGACCGACAGGGAATGGCCACACCTTC. Full variable domain (outside the CDR3, taken from reference TRBV7-9 and TRBJ1-2): DTGVSQNPRHKITKRGQNVTFRCDPISEHNRLYWYRQTLGQGPEFLTYFQNEAQLEKSRLLSDRFSAERPKGSFSTLEIQRTEQGDSAMYLCASGPTGNGHTFGSGTRLTVV.

CDR3 sequence reads: CASRPTSGVAYNEQFF. In DNA form, the CDR3 reads TGTGCCAGCAGACCGACTAGCGGGGTGGCCTACAATGAGCAGTTCTTC. The chain joins TRBV4-2 to TRBJ2-1; 11 bases agree with TRBD2. Losses at the gene ends were 6 bases for V and 2 bases for J; bases not matched to a gene: 6. This CDR3 has 16 amino acids. Germline assignment: CDR1 LGHNA and CDR2 YNFKEQ.